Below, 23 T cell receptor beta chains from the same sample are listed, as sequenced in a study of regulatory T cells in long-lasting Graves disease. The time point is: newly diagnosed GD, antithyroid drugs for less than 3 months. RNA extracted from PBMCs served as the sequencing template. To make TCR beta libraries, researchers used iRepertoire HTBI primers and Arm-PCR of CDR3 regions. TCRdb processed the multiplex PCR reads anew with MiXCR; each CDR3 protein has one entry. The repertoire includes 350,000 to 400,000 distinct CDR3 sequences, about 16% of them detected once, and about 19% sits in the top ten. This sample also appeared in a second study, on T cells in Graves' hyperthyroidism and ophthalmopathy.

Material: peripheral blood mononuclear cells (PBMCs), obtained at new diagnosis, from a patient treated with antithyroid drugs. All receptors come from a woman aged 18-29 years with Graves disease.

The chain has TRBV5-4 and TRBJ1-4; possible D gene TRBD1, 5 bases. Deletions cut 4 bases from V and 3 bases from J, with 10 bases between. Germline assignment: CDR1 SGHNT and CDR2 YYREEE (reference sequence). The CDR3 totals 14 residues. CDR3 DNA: TGTGCCAGCAGCCCGGGGGTGGCTAATGAAAAACTGTTTTTT. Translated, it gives CASSPGVANEKLFF.

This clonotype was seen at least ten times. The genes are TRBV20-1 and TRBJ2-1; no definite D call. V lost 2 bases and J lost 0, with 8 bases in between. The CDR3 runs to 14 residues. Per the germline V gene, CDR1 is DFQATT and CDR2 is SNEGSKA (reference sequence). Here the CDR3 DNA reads TGCAGTGCTAGACCGCCTAACTCCTACAATGAGCAGTTCTTC. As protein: CSARPPNSYNEQFF.

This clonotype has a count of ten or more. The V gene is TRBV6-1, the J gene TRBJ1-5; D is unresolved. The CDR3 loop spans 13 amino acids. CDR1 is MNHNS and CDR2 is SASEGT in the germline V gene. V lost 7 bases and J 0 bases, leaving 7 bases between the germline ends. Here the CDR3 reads CASTDNSNQPQHF. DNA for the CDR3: TGTGCCAGCACCGATAATAGCAATCAGCCCCAGCATTTT.

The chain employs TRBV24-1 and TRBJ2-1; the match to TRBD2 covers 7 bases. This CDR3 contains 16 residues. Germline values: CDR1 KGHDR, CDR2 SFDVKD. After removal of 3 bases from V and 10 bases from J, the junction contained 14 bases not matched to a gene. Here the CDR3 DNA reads TGTGCCACCAGTGATGACTCGCTATTGCGGGACTACGAGCAGTTCTTC. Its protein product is CATSDDSLLRDYEQFF.

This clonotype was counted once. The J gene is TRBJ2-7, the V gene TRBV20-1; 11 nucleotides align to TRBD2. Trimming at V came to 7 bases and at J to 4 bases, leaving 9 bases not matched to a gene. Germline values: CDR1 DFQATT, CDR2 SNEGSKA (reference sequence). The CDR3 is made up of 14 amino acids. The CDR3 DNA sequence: TGCAGTGGGCAACTAGCGGGAGTCGGATACGAGCAGTACTTC. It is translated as CSGQLAGVGYEQYF.

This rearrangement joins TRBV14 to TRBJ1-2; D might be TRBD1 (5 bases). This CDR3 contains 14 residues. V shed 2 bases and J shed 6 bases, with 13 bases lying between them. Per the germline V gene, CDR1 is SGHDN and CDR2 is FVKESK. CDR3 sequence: CASSQSTGTHGYTF. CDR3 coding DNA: TGTGCCAGCAGCCAATCTACCGGGACCCATGGCTACACCTTC.

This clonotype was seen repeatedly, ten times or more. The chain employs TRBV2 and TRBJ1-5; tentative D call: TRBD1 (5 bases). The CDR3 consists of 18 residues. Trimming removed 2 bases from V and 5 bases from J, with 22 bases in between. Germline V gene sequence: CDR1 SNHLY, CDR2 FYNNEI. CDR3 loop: CASSERPSGGLGDQPQHF. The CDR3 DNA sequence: TGTGCCAGCAGTGAAAGACCCTCTGGGGGGTTAGGGGATCAGCCCCAGCATTTT.

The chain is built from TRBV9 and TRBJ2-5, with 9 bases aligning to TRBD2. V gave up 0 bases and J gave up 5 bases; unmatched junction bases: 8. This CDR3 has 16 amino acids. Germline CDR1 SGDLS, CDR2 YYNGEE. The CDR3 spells CASSVGGSGSYETQYF. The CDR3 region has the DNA TGTGCCAGCAGCGTAGGTGGTAGCGGGAGTTATGAGACCCAGTACTTC. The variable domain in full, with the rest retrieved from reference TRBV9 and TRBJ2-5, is DSGVTQTPKHLITATGQRVTLRCSPRSGDLSVYWYQQSLDQGLQFLIQYYNGEERAKGNILERFSAQQFPDLHSELNLSSLELGDSALYFCASSVGGSGSYETQYFGPGTRLLVL.

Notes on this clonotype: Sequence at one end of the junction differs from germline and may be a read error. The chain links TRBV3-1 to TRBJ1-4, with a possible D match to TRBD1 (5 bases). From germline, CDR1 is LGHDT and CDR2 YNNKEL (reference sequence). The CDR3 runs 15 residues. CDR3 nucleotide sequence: TGTGCCAGCGGCCAATCATCAGGGTATAATGAAAAACTGTTTTTT. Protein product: CASGQSSGYNEKLFF.

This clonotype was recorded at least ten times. The CDR3: CASSPPGMRYTEAFF. In nucleotides, the CDR3 is TGTGCCAGCTCACCACCTGGCATGCGATACACTGAAGCTTTCTTT. The V call is TRBV18, the J call TRBJ1-1; D unresolved. This CDR3 comprises 15 residues. V was pared by 0 bases and J by 3 bases, with 11 bases between. Germline V gene data show CDR1 as KGHSH and CDR2 as LQKENI.

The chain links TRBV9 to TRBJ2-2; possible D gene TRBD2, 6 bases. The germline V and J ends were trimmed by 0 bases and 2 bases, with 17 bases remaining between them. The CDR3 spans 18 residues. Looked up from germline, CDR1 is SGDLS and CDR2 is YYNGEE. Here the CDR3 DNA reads TGTGCCAGCAGCGTAGATTCCAGACTAGACCTAAACACCGGGGAGCTGTTTTTT. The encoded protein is CASSVDSRLDLNTGELFF.

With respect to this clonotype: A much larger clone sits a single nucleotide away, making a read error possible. CDR3 DNA: TGTACAGCGGGGGCCCGTTCGAACACTGAAGCTTTCTTT. It encodes CTAGARSNTEAFF. The chain is built from TRBV6-1 and TRBJ1-1, with D maybe TRBD1 (6 bases). In germline, CDR1 is MNHNS, CDR2 SASEGT. This CDR3 has 13 residues.

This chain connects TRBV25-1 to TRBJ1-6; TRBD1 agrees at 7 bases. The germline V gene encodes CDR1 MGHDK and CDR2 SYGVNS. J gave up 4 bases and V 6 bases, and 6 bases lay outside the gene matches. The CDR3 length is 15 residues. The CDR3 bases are TGTGCCAGCAGAGAGACAGGGTTTTATAATTCACCCCTCCACTTT. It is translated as CASRETGFYNSPLHF.

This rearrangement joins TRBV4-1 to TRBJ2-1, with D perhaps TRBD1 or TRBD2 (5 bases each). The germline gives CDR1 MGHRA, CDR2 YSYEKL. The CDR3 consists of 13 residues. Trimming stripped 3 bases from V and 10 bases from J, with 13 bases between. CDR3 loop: CASSHGRGGEQFF. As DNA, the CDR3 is TGCGCCAGCAGCCACGGAAGGGGCGGGGAGCAGTTCTTC.

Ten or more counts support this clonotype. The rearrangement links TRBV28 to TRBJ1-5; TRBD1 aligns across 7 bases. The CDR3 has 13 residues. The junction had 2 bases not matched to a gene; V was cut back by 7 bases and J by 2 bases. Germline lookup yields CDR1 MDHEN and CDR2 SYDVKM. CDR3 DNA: TGTGCCAGCAATCAGGGGGGCAATCAGCCCCAGCATTTT. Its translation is CASNQGGNQPQHF. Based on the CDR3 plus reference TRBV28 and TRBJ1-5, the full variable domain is DVKVTQSSRYLVKRTGEKVFLECVQDMDHENMFWYRQDPGLGLRLIYFSYDVKMKEKGDIPEGYSVSREKKERFSLILESASTNQTSMYLCASNQGGNQPQHFGDGTRLSIL.

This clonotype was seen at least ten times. The CDR3 sequence is CASGLEGQGGSPLHF. The CDR3 nucleotides read TGTGCCAGCGGACTCGAGGGACAGGGTGGCTCACCCCTCCACTTT. The chain employs TRBV2 and TRBJ1-6, with 9 bases lining up with TRBD1. Germline loops: CDR1 SNHLY, CDR2 FYNNEI. The CDR3 runs 15 residues. The trim removed 8 bases at V and 10 bases at J, leaving 12 bases unmatched.

CDR3 bases: TGTGCCAGCAGCACGACCCATGTAGATACGCAGTATTTT. Amino acid sequence: CASSTTHVDTQYF. The chain joins TRBV9 to TRBJ2-3; D remains unclear. The CDR3 runs 13 residues. Deletions cut 4 bases from V and 5 bases from J, with 11 bases between. Germline V CDR1 and CDR2: SGDLS, YYNGEE.

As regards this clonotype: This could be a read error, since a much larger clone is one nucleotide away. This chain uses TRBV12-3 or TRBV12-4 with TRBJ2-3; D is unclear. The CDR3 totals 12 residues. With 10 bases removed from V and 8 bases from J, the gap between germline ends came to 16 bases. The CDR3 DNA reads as TGTGCCAACAGCAACTCCTTAGTTACGCAGTATTTT. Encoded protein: CANSNSLVTQYF.

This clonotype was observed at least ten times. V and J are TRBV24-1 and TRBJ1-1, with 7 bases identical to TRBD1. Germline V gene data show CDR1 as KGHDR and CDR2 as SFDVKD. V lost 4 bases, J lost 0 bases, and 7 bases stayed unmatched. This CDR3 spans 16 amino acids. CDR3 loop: CATSDSGGGLNTEAFF. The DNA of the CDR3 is TGTGCCACCAGTGACTCAGGGGGTGGGTTGAACACTGAAGCTTTCTTT.

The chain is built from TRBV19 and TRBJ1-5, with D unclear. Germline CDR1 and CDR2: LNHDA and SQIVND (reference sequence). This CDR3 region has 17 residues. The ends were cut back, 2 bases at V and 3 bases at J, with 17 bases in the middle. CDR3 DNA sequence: TGTGCCAGTAGTATATCTTCGTATGTCCAGGTCAATCAGCCCCAGCATTTT. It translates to CASSISSYVQVNQPQHF. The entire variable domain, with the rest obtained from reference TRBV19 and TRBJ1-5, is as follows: DGGITQSPKYLFRKEGQNVTLSCEQNLNHDAMYWYRQDPGQGLRLIYYSQIVNDFQKGDIAEGYSVSREKKESFPLTVTSAQKNPTAFYLCASSISSYVQVNQPQHFGDGTRLSIL.

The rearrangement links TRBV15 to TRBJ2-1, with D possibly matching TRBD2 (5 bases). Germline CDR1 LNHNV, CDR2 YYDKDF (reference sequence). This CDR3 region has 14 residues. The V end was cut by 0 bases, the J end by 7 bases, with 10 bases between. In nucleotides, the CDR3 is TGTGCCACCAGCAGAGATCGGGGTTGGAATGAGCAGTTCTTC. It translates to CATSRDRGWNEQFF.

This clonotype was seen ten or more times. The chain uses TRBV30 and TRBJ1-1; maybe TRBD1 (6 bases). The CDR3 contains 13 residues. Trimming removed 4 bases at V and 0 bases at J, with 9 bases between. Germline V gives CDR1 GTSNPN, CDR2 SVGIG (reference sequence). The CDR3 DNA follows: TGTGCCTGGACTTCAGGGGTGAACACTGAAGCTTTCTTT. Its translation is CAWTSGVNTEAFF.

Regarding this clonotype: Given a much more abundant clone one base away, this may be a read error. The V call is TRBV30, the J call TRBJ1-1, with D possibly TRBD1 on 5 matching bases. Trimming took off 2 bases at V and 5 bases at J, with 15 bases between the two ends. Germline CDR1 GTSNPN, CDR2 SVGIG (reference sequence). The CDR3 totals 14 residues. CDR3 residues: CAWSSGFGGTEAFF. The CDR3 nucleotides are TGTGCCTGGAGTTCCGGATTCGGGGGGACTGAAGCTTTCTTT.